The count of the clone carrying this TCR beta chain is one. Its antigen is still unknown. Researchers isolated at least 6 million PBMCs per sample. RNA extraction gave at least 5.5 micrograms of total RNA per sample. The sample is drawn from a study of blood T cells in healthy people across ages. Overall study findings and caveats: Not knowing donor CMV status may have confounded expanded clonotype changes. Long-lived and aged donors differed, with more naive CD4+ cells and higher diversity in the long-lived.

The CDR3 extends over 14 amino acids. V shed 2 bases and J shed 6 bases, with 10 bases lying between them. CDR1 is MNHEY, CDR2 SMNVEV, per germline (reference sequence). Alongside a J-beta primer mix, a sample-barcoded 5' primer served in a second PCR lasting roughly 6 to 11 cycles. TCRdb reprocessed the 5' RACE reads with MiXCR, giving one entry per CDR3 protein. The sample contains about 1.6 million distinct CDR3 sequences, approximately 32% of which appear only once. The chain links TRBV27 to TRBJ2-2; D is uncertain. The TCR comes from a woman younger than 45 in good health. The sequenced sample consisted of blood. The CDR3 DNA is TGTGCCAGCAGTTTAAGAACCTCCTCCGGGGAGCTGTTTTTT. Its protein is CASSLRTSSGELFF.